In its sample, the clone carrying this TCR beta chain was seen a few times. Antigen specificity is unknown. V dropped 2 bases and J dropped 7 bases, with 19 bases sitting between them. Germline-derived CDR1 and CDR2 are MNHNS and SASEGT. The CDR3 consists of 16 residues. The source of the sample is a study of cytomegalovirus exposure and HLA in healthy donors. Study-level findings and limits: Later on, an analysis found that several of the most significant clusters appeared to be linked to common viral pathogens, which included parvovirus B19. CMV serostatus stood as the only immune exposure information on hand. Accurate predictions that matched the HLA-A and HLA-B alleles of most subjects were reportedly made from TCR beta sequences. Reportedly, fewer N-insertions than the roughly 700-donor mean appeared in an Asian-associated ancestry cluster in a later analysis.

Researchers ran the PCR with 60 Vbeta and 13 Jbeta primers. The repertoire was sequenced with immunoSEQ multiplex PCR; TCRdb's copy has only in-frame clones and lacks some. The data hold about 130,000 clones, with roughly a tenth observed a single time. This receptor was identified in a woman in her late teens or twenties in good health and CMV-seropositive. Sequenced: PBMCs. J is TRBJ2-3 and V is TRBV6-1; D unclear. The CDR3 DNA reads TGTGCCAGCAGTGAAACCCCCCTTGCCCCCGCGAATACGCAGTATTTT. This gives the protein CASSETPLAPANTQYF.